This T cell receptor beta chain was profiled in a study of lymphopenia after photon versus proton radiotherapy. Regarding the study as a whole: Photon-treated patients lost naive T cells and TCR diversity; proton-treated stayed stable. Larger post-nadir TCR diversity loss correlated inversely with survival in deceased patients. Authors raise, but do not show, better survival with proton therapy. Post-nadir diversity loss with photons came from oligoclonal expansion, particularly CD8+ Temra cells.

With regard to this clone: The antigen remains unidentified.

V was shortened by 0 bases and J by 0 bases, with 15 bases between the two germline ends. The germline gives CDR1 SGDLS, CDR2 YYNGEE. This CDR3 is 18 amino acids long. Assay: immunoSEQ multiplex PCR; the TCRdb copy retains only in-frame clones and omits some. Here the sample spans tens of thousands of clones, around 87% being singletons. Sequences were derived from peripheral blood, sampled from a patient treated with proton-based radiotherapy. This chain joins TRBV9 and TRBJ2-2, with D maybe TRBD1 (6 bases). The sequence came from a man older than 75 with esophageal cancer. In DNA, the CDR3 is TGTGCCAGCAGCGTAGAGGGGTGGGACACGGCGAACACCGGGGAGCTGTTTTTT. Protein sequence: CASSVEGWDTANTGELFF.